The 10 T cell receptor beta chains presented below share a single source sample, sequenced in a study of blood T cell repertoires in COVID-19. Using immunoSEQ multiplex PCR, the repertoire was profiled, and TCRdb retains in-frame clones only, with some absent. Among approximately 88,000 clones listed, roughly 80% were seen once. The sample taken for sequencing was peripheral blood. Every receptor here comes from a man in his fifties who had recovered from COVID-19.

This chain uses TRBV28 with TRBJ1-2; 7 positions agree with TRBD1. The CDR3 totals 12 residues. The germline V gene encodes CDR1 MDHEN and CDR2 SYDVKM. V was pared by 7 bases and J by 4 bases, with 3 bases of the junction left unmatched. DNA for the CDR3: TGTGCCAGCACGGGACAGATCTATGGCTACACCTTC. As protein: CASTGQIYGYTF.

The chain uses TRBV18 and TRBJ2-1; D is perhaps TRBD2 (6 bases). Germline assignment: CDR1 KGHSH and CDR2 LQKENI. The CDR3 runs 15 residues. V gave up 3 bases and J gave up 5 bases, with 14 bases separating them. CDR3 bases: TGTGCCAGCTCACCCTCGGGGGAGAGGGACAATGAGCAGTTCTTC. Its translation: CASSPSGERDNEQFF. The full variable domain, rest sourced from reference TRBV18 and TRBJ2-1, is NAGVMQNPRHLVRRRGQEARLRCSPMKGHSHVYWYRQLPEEGLKFMVYLQKENIIDESGMPKERFSAEFPKEGPSILRIQQVVRGDSAAYFCASSPSGERDNEQFFGPGTRLTVL.

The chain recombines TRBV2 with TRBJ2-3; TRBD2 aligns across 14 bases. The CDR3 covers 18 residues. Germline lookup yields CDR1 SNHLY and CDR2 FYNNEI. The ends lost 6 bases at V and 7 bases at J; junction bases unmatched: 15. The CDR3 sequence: CASRQREGTSGGANTQYF. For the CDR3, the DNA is TGTGCCAGCAGACAACGAGAAGGGACTAGCGGGGGCGCAAATACGCAGTATTTT.

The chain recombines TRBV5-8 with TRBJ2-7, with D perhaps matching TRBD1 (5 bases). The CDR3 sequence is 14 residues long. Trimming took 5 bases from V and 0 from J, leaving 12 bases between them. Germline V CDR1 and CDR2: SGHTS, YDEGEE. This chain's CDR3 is CASRSRQSSYEQYF. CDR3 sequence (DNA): TGTGCCAGCAGATCTCGACAGTCCTCCTACGAGCAGTACTTC.

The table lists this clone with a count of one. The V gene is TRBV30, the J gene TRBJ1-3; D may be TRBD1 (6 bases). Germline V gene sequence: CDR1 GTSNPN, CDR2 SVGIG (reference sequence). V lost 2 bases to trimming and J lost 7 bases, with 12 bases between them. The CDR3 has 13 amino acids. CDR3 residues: CAWSQGSWNTIYF. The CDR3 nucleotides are TGTGCCTGGAGTCAGGGGTCGTGGAACACCATATATTTT.

CDR3 amino acids: CASSLAGGPMSTDTQYF. Written as DNA, the CDR3 is TGTGCCAGCAGCCTAGCGGGAGGGCCGATGAGCACAGATACGCAGTATTTT. The V gene is TRBV2, the J gene TRBJ2-3; 12 positions match TRBD2. CDR3 length: 17 residues. J lost 0 bases, V lost 6 bases, and 7 bases had no gene match. In germline, CDR1 is SNHLY, CDR2 FYNNEI.

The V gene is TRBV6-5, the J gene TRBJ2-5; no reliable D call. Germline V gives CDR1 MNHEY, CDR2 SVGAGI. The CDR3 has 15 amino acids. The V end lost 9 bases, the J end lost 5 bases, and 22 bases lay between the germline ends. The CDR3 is CASSMTDGAWETQYF. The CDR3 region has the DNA TGTGCCAGTAGTATGACCGACGGAGCGTGGGAGACCCAGTACTTC.

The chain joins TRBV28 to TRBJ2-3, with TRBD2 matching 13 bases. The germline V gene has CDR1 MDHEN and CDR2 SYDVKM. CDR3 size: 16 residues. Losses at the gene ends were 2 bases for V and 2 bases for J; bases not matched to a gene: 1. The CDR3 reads CASSLGTSGITDTQYF. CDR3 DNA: TGTGCCAGCAGTTTAGGGACTAGCGGGATCACAGATACGCAGTATTTT.

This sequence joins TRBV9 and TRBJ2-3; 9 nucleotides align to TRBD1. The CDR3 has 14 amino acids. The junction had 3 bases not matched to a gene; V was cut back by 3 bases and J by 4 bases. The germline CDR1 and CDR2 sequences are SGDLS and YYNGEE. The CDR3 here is CASSDDRGADTQYF. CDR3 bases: TGTGCCAGCAGCGATGACAGGGGGGCAGATACGCAGTATTTT.

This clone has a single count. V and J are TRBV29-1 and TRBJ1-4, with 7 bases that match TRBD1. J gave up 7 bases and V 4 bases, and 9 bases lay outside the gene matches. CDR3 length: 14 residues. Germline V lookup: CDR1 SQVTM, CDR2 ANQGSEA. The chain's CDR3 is CSVGQGTGGEKLFF. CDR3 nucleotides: TGCAGCGTTGGACAGGGAACTGGAGGTGAAAAACTGTTTTTT.